The 17 T cell receptor beta chains below all came from one sample that was sequenced in a study of graft-versus-host responses after intestinal transplantation. No antigens are known for them. The protocol was immunoSEQ multiplex PCR, while the TCRdb copy is restricted to in-frame clones and leaves out a portion. The sample yields some 140,000 clones, about nine tenths seen once. The sample consisted of unstimulated CD4+ T cells sorted from spleen or lymph node cells, taken before intestinal transplant. These receptors were collected from a human donor who received an intestinal transplant.

The chain uses TRBV28 and TRBJ2-3; 10 positions agree with TRBD1. The germline gives CDR1 MDHEN, CDR2 SYDVKM. With V trimmed by 3 bases and J by 1 base, 1 base remained unmatched. This CDR3 comprises 15 residues. CDR3 loop: CASSFGTGGTDTQYF. The CDR3 DNA follows: TGTGCCAGCAGTTTCGGGACAGGGGGCACAGATACGCAGTATTTT.

J is TRBJ2-1 and V is TRBV7-2; D is unresolved. The germline V and J ends were trimmed by 2 bases and 15 bases, with 23 bases remaining between them. Germline lookup yields CDR1 SGHTA and CDR2 FQGNSA. The CDR3 loop spans 15 amino acids. CDR3 sequence reads: CASSLFPEESARSFF. The CDR3 DNA follows: TGTGCCAGCAGCTTATTTCCCGAAGAATCTGCCCGGTCGTTCTTC.

The chain combines TRBV28 with TRBJ1-4; the D gene is possibly TRBD1 (5 bases). V lost 8 bases and J lost 2, with 9 bases in between. CDR3 size: 13 residues. Per the germline V gene, CDR1 is MDHEN and CDR2 is SYDVKM. The CDR3 here is CASCRDTNEKLFF. As DNA, the CDR3 is TGTGCCAGCTGCCGGGACACTAATGAAAAACTGTTTTTT.

The V call is TRBV19, the J call TRBJ1-4, with TRBD1 matching over 9 bases. Losses at the gene ends were 6 bases for V and 8 bases for J; bases not matched to a gene: 10. The CDR3 covers 15 residues. CDR1 LNHDA and CDR2 SQIVND come from the germline V gene (reference sequence). This CDR3 reads CASRFTGQGSEKLFF. DNA of the CDR3: TGTGCCAGTAGATTCACGGGACAGGGATCCGAAAAACTGTTTTTT.

The chain employs TRBV7-8 and TRBJ1-1; D possibly corresponds to TRBD1 (6 bases). Germline V gives CDR1 SGHVS, CDR2 FQNEAQ. The CDR3 spans 15 residues. Trimming left V 5 bases short and J 0 bases short, with 13 bases between. The CDR3 loop reads CASSRGAPMNTEAFF. The CDR3 coding sequence is TGTGCCAGCAGCCGGGGGGCCCCCATGAACACTGAAGCTTTCTTT. Complete variable domain (other parts from reference TRBV7-8 and TRBJ1-1): GAGVSQSPRYKVAKRGQDVALRCDPISGHVSLFWYQQALGQGPEFLTYFQNEAQLDKSGLPSDRFFAERPEGSVSTLKIQRTQQEDSAVYLCASSRGAPMNTEAFFGQGTRLTVV.

The gene calls are TRBV5-6 and TRBJ2-7; 7 nucleotides agree with TRBD1. CDR3 size: 14 residues. Trimming took 1 base from V and 4 from J; bases not matched to a gene: 5. CDR1 and CDR2 (germline): SGHDT, YYEEEE. The CDR3 nucleotides are TGTGCCAGCAGCTTGTTACAGGGGAAATACGAGCAGTACTTC. Its protein product is CASSLLQGKYEQYF.

The V call is TRBV11-2, the J call TRBJ2-4; D gene uncertain. Trimming cost V 5 bases and J 1 base, with 9 bases left between them. Germline V gene data show CDR1 as SGHAT and CDR2 as FQNNGV. The CDR3 is made up of 14 amino acids. In DNA form, the CDR3 reads TGTGCCAGCAGCCCGAAAGGGGCCAAAAACATTCAGTACTTC. Amino acid sequence: CASSPKGAKNIQYF.

The chain is built from TRBV5-8 and TRBJ1-5; the D gene is possibly TRBD1 (5 bases). V was shortened by 3 bases and J by 2 bases, with 15 bases between the two germline ends. This CDR3 spans 16 amino acids. The germline CDR1 and CDR2 sequences are SGHTS and YDEGEE. The CDR3 DNA sequence: TGTGCCAGCAGCTACCCAGGGATGCTAGGCAATCAGCCCCAGCATTTT. It specifies CASSYPGMLGNQPQHF. The full variable domain, with the rest looked up from reference TRBV5-8 and TRBJ1-5, is EAGVTQSPTHLIKTRGQQATLRCSPISGHTSVYWYQQALGLGLQFLLWYDEGEERNRGNFPPRFSGRQFPNYSSELNVNALELEDSALYLCASSYPGMLGNQPQHFGDGTRLSIL.

Concerning this clone: One junction end disagrees with the germline gene, perhaps due to a read error. The chain employs TRBV30 and TRBJ2-7; 13 positions match TRBD2. Germline CDR1 GTSNPN, CDR2 SVGIG (reference sequence). CDR3 length equals 19 residues. CDR3 sequence (DNA): TGTGCCAGCGGACAGGGGACCCTAACCGGGACTAGCGGGGCCCTCGGACGGCACTTC. Translation: CASGQGTLTGTSGALGRHF.

Turning to this clone: One end of the junction varies from germline; a read error may be responsible. The chain is built from TRBV7-7 and TRBJ2-2; no clear D gene. Looked up from germline, CDR1 is SSHAT and CDR2 is FNYEAQ (reference sequence). The CDR3 covers 13 residues. CDR3 protein: CASSLDFTGELFF. DNA of the CDR3: TGTGCTAGCAGCTTGGATTTCACCGGGGAGCTGTTTTTT.

The DNA for the CDR3 is TGTGCCAGCACCACTAGCGGCGCGAACGATGAGCAGTTCTTC. This codes for CASTTSGANDEQFF. This rearrangement joins TRBV7-9 to TRBJ2-1; TRBD2 aligns across 8 bases. The CDR3 spans 14 residues. Looked up from germline, CDR1 is SEHNR and CDR2 is FQNEAQ (reference sequence). V trimming: 7 bases; J trimming: 8 bases; junction bases outside the gene matches: 10.

The chain joins TRBV10-3 to TRBJ1-5; 8 nucleotides agree with TRBD1. V dropped 0 bases and J dropped 7; count of bases not matched to a gene: 8. Germline CDR1 ENHRY, CDR2 SYGVKD. This CDR3 is 16 amino acids long. CDR3 sequence (DNA): TGTGCCATCAGTGAGTCTTGGACAGGGCCGGGGCAGCCCCAGCATTTT. This gives the protein CAISESWTGPGQPQHF.

The chain uses TRBV5-8 and TRBJ1-5; TRBD1 matches 8 bases. CDR1 is SGHTS, CDR2 YDEGEE, per germline. After removal of 1 base from V and 7 bases from J, the junction contained 7 bases not matched to a gene. The CDR3 totals 15 residues. This CDR3 is CASSLRQGAGQPQHF. The CDR3, as DNA: TGTGCCAGCAGCTTGAGGCAGGGGGCAGGGCAGCCCCAGCATTTT.

The V and J genes are TRBV2 and TRBJ2-3; 10 positions match TRBD2. V lost 5 bases, J lost 0 bases, and 11 bases stayed unmatched. The CDR3 runs 18 residues. Germline CDR1 and CDR2: SNHLY and FYNNEI. The CDR3 loop is CASSLTRTSGTSTDTQYF. Here the CDR3 DNA reads TGTGCCAGCAGTCTAACCCGGACTAGCGGTACTAGCACAGATACGCAGTATTTT.

This chain uses TRBV28 with TRBJ1-5, with TRBD1 as a possible D gene (5 bases). With 6 bases removed from V and 4 bases from J, the gap between germline ends came to 7 bases. The CDR3 sequence is 12 residues long. Germline-derived CDR1 and CDR2 are MDHEN and SYDVKM. The CDR3 sequence: CASSGGNQPQHF. DNA for the CDR3: TGTGCCAGCAGCGGGGGAAATCAGCCCCAGCATTTT.

The V and J genes are TRBV23-1 and TRBJ2-3; no reliable D call. TRBV23-1 is labeled an ORF, and its function is uncertain. V lost 3 bases and J lost 2, with 15 bases in between. CDR3 length: 16 amino acids. The CDR3 region is CASSQPRHRNTDTQYF. The CDR3 bases are TGCGCCAGCAGTCAGCCAAGACACCGTAACACAGATACGCAGTATTTT.

The rearrangement joins TRBV2 to TRBJ1-5; D not resolved. The CDR3 contains 15 residues. V dropped 9 bases and J dropped 9 bases, with 24 bases sitting between them. The germline CDR1 and CDR2 sequences are SNHLY and FYNNEI. In DNA, the CDR3 is TGTGCCAGTTCGATAAAGACACGCACTTTCGGGCCCCAGCATTTT. This encodes CASSIKTRTFGPQHF.